Listed here is a single T cell receptor beta chain. The target antigen is unknown. The data were obtained in a study of cytomegalovirus exposure and HLA in healthy donors. General study findings and limits: The CMV antigen specificity of a few CMV-associated chains was confirmed through in vitro analysis.

The method was immunoSEQ multiplex PCR; TCRdb's version includes in-frame clones alone and lacks a portion of them. The table has some 250,000 clones, more than 75% seen once. The sequencing sample was made of PBMCs. The source is a woman aged 25 to 45 in good health and CMV-seropositive.

The CDR3 DNA follows: TGTGCCAGCACCCAATCGCGGGGGGGAACCACCTACAATGAGCAGTTCTTC. Protein sequence: CASTQSRGGTTYNEQFF. The chain employs TRBV28 and TRBJ2-1; 9 bases are a match to TRBD2. The CDR3 has 17 residues. The junction had 12 bases not matched to a gene; V was cut back by 7 bases and J by 2 bases. Germline values: CDR1 MDHEN, CDR2 SYDVKM.